The rows below give T cell receptor beta chains drawn from one sample of a study of CD8 T cells in ankylosing spondylitis. MiXCR was run by TCRdb on the 5' RACE reads, yielding one entry per CDR3 protein. In the table there are roughly 700,000 distinct CDR3 sequences, under 20% of which are singletons. The sequencing input was blood, either unsorted or a sorted T cell fraction (not recorded which). These receptors all stem from a male donor with ankylosing spondylitis. Each CDR3 is given with its conserved first and last residue. Fields, in order: clone size, J gene, D gene, V gene, CDR3 DNA, CDR3 protein. The D gene is left open where the match is weak. The size field is filled for only some rows; it gives once, few, many or a size class.

clone_size: few; j_call: TRBJ2-1; d_call: NA; v_call: TRBV4-2; cdr3_nt: TGTGCCAGCAGCGGTAAACTAGCCAACAATGAGCAGTTCTTC; cdr3_aa: CASSGKLANNEQFF
clone_size: few; j_call: TRBJ2-1; d_call: NA; v_call: TRBV5-1; cdr3_nt: TGCGCCAGCACGGCGAGGCCTGAGGGTGAGCAGTTCTTC; cdr3_aa: CASTARPEGEQFF
clone_size: NA; j_call: TRBJ1-6; d_call: NA; v_call: TRBV5-1; cdr3_nt: TGCGCCAGCAGCGAGGGACGGAACGATTCACCCCTCCACTTT; cdr3_aa: CASSEGRNDSPLHF
clone_size: NA; j_call: TRBJ2-5; d_call: NA; v_call: TRBV29-1; cdr3_nt: TGCAGCGTTGAAGATCAGCTACAGCCTTTCCAAGAGACCCAGTACTTC; cdr3_aa: CSVEDQLQPFQETQYF
clone_size: few; j_call: TRBJ1-4; d_call: NA; v_call: TRBV24-1; cdr3_nt: TGTGCCACCAGTTCGGGGGCTTACGAAAAACTGTTTTTT; cdr3_aa: CATSSGAYEKLFF
clone_size: NA; j_call: TRBJ2-1; d_call: TRBD2; v_call: TRBV6-1; cdr3_nt: TGTGCCAGCAGTCCCTCTATGACTAGCCATAACAACTACAATGAGCAGTTCTTC; cdr3_aa: CASSPSMTSHNNYNEQFF
clone_size: NA; j_call: TRBJ1-2; d_call: NA; v_call: TRBV6-1; cdr3_nt: TGTGCCAGCAGTGAAGCGCTTGGTGGGACCGACCTAAACTATGGCTACACCTTC; cdr3_aa: CASSEALGGTDLNYGYTF
clone_size: many; j_call: TRBJ2-6; d_call: NA; v_call: TRBV12-3/TRBV12-4; cdr3_nt: TGTGCCAGCAGTCCTCACAGGGTTGGGGCCAACGTCCTGACTTTC; cdr3_aa: CASSPHRVGANVLTF
clone_size: few; j_call: TRBJ2-7; d_call: NA; v_call: TRBV28; cdr3_nt: TGTGCCAGCAGTTTCCGCCGCGCAGGGGAATCCTACGAGCAGTACTTC; cdr3_aa: CASSFRRAGESYEQYF
clone_size: few; j_call: TRBJ2-2; d_call: NA; v_call: TRBV29-1; cdr3_nt: TGCAGCGTGGCGGGACTGAACACCGGGGAGCTGTTTTTT; cdr3_aa: CSVAGLNTGELFF
clone_size: NA; j_call: TRBJ2-7; d_call: NA; v_call: TRBV11-2; cdr3_nt: TGTGCCAGCAGCCCCGCCTCAGGACTACTTACGGCGTACTTC; cdr3_aa: CASSPASGLLTAYF
clone_size: NA; j_call: TRBJ2-7; d_call: NA; v_call: TRBV20-1; cdr3_nt: TGCAGTGCTGTGGGGGGCCCCTACGAGCAGTACTTC; cdr3_aa: CSAVGGPYEQYF
clone_size: NA; j_call: TRBJ2-5; d_call: TRBD2; v_call: TRBV20-1; cdr3_nt: TGCAGTGCTAGCCGAGCGGCGGGAGGCCAAGAGACCCAGTACTTC; cdr3_aa: CSASRAAGGQETQYF
clone_size: NA; j_call: TRBJ1-6; d_call: NA; v_call: TRBV5-1; cdr3_nt: TGCGCCAGCGCCGCTACTCACAGGGATTCCTATAATTCACCCCTCCACTTT; cdr3_aa: CASAATHRDSYNSPLHF
clone_size: NA; j_call: TRBJ1-5; d_call: NA; v_call: TRBV7-4; cdr3_nt: TGTGCCAGCAGGAGGGAGGGTAGTGGCAATCAGCCCCAGCATTTT; cdr3_aa: CASRREGSGNQPQHF
clone_size: NA; j_call: TRBJ2-2; d_call: TRBD1; v_call: TRBV24-1; cdr3_nt: TGTGCCACCAACGACAGGGGGACGACAGGGATCACCGGGGAGCTGTTTTTT; cdr3_aa: CATNDRGTTGITGELFF
clone_size: few; j_call: TRBJ1-1; d_call: TRBD1; v_call: TRBV7-9; cdr3_nt: TGTGCCAGCAGCCGTGGGGGACAGAGGGACACTGAAGCTTTCTTT; cdr3_aa: CASSRGGQRDTEAFF
clone_size: NA; j_call: TRBJ1-5; d_call: NA; v_call: TRBV6-5; cdr3_nt: TGTGCCAGCAGTTTTTCTTATAGCAATCAGCCCCAGCATTTT; cdr3_aa: CASSFSYSNQPQHF
clone_size: NA; j_call: TRBJ2-1; d_call: TRBD2; v_call: TRBV6-2/TRBV6-3; cdr3_nt: TGTGCCAGCAGCCACACCCCCGGGACTAGCGCATACAATGAGCAGTTCTTC; cdr3_aa: CASSHTPGTSAYNEQFF
clone_size: NA; j_call: TRBJ2-5; d_call: NA; v_call: TRBV7-8; cdr3_nt: TGTGCCAGCAGCGAGAGCGCCGAACAAGAGACCCAGTACTTC; cdr3_aa: CASSESAEQETQYF
clone_size: few; j_call: TRBJ1-1; d_call: NA; v_call: TRBV30; cdr3_nt: TGTGCCTGGAGTGTCGCGGGTGAAGCTTTCTTT; cdr3_aa: CAWSVAGEAFF
clone_size: NA; j_call: TRBJ2-1; d_call: TRBD1; v_call: TRBV30; cdr3_nt: TGTGCCTGGATTTCTAGGACAGGGACGCCCTACAATGAGCAGTTCTTC; cdr3_aa: CAWISRTGTPYNEQFF
clone_size: NA; j_call: TRBJ2-5; d_call: NA; v_call: TRBV11-2; cdr3_nt: TGTGCCAGCAGCTTAGAAGGGGGGTTTGCGGGTCAAGAGACCCAGTACTTC; cdr3_aa: CASSLEGGFAGQETQYF
clone_size: few; j_call: TRBJ2-7; d_call: NA; v_call: TRBV4-2; cdr3_nt: TGTGCCAGCAGCCAAGATGGGCCGGTTCTTGGCGAGCAGTACTTC; cdr3_aa: CASSQDGPVLGEQYF
clone_size: NA; j_call: TRBJ1-2; d_call: NA; v_call: TRBV12-3/TRBV12-4; cdr3_nt: TGTGCCAGCAGTGCTGGACAGAGTTTCTCTAACTATGGCTACACCTTC; cdr3_aa: CASSAGQSFSNYGYTF
clone_size: NA; j_call: TRBJ2-7; d_call: NA; v_call: TRBV4-1; cdr3_nt: TGCGCCAGCAGCCAAGATCTGAGGGGGGGCCGGTACGAGCAGTACTTC; cdr3_aa: CASSQDLRGGRYEQYF
clone_size: few; j_call: TRBJ2-3; d_call: TRBD2; v_call: TRBV5-6; cdr3_nt: TGTGCCAGCAGCTTGGCCCTGGGGGAGGGCCTCTCGGATACGCAGTATTTT; cdr3_aa: CASSLALGEGLSDTQYF
clone_size: many; j_call: TRBJ2-3; d_call: TRBD2; v_call: TRBV12-3/TRBV12-4; cdr3_nt: TGTGCCAGCAGTTTTCGCGGGAGGGTCGATACGCAGTATTTT; cdr3_aa: CASSFRGRVDTQYF
clone_size: NA; j_call: TRBJ1-3; d_call: TRBD1; v_call: TRBV5-1; cdr3_nt: TGCGCCAGCAGTTGGGACAGGGGCCCTGGAAACACCATATATTTT; cdr3_aa: CASSWDRGPGNTIYF
clone_size: few; j_call: TRBJ2-3; d_call: NA; v_call: TRBV12-3/TRBV12-4; cdr3_nt: TGTGCCAGCAGGGCCGAATTCCGGGATAGTGGTAATACGCAGTATTTT; cdr3_aa: CASRAEFRDSGNTQYF
clone_size: NA; j_call: TRBJ2-1; d_call: TRBD2; v_call: TRBV20-1; cdr3_nt: TGCAGTGCCAGATCCCAGCGGGGGGTCTCCTACAATGAGCAGTTCTTC; cdr3_aa: CSARSQRGVSYNEQFF
clone_size: many; j_call: TRBJ1-1; d_call: NA; v_call: TRBV3-1; cdr3_nt: TGTGCCAGCAGCCAAGTTCCCACTGAAGCTTTCTTT; cdr3_aa: CASSQVPTEAFF
clone_size: few; j_call: TRBJ2-7; d_call: TRBD2; v_call: TRBV5-5; cdr3_nt: TGTGCCAGCAGCTTGGCCTCGGGTGTAGCGGGAGGATCCTACGAGCAGTACTTC; cdr3_aa: CASSLASGVAGGSYEQYF
clone_size: NA; j_call: TRBJ2-3; d_call: NA; v_call: TRBV19; cdr3_nt: TGTGCCAGTAGTATTTTGGAGGATGGCACAGATACGCAGTATTTT; cdr3_aa: CASSILEDGTDTQYF
clone_size: NA; j_call: TRBJ2-1; d_call: NA; v_call: TRBV29-1; cdr3_nt: TGCAGCGTCCTACTCATGGGAGCAGAGTACAATGAGCAGTTCTTC; cdr3_aa: CSVLLMGAEYNEQFF
clone_size: NA; j_call: TRBJ1-1; d_call: NA; v_call: TRBV5-5; cdr3_nt: TGTGCCAGCAGCTTGGAAAGCCAGGGTCTCACTGAAGCTTTCTTT; cdr3_aa: CASSLESQGLTEAFF
clone_size: many; j_call: TRBJ1-6; d_call: NA; v_call: TRBV7-2; cdr3_nt: TGTGCCAGCAACGTGCGGGAGTATAATTCACCCCTCCACTTT; cdr3_aa: CASNVREYNSPLHF
clone_size: few; j_call: TRBJ2-7; d_call: NA; v_call: TRBV11-1; cdr3_nt: TGTGCCAGCAGCTTGGGACCCCCGCTGTTTTACGAGCAGTACTTC; cdr3_aa: CASSLGPPLFYEQYF
clone_size: NA; j_call: TRBJ2-7; d_call: NA; v_call: TRBV20-1; cdr3_nt: TGCAGTGCTAGAGAGGCCGCTGTCTACGAGCAGTACTTC; cdr3_aa: CSAREAAVYEQYF
clone_size: NA; j_call: TRBJ1-4; d_call: TRBD1; v_call: TRBV20-1; cdr3_nt: TGCAGTGCTAGTAGACAGGGGGCGTTTCGTGAAAAACTGTTTTTT; cdr3_aa: CSASRQGAFREKLFF
clone_size: NA; j_call: TRBJ2-7; d_call: NA; v_call: TRBV11-2; cdr3_nt: TGTGCCAGCAGCGATAGAAGACGTTGGGGTAGCGACGAGCAGTACTTC; cdr3_aa: CASSDRRRWGSDEQYF
clone_size: NA; j_call: TRBJ2-3; d_call: NA; v_call: TRBV7-8; cdr3_nt: TGTGCCAGCAGCTTAGAGGGAGGACAGAGCACAGATACGCAGTATTTT; cdr3_aa: CASSLEGGQSTDTQYF
clone_size: NA; j_call: TRBJ2-5; d_call: TRBD2; v_call: TRBV5-1; cdr3_nt: TGCGCCAGCAGCTCAAGCGGGAACCGAGAAGAGACCCAGTACTTC; cdr3_aa: CASSSSGNREETQYF
clone_size: few; j_call: TRBJ2-7; d_call: TRBD1; v_call: TRBV4-3; cdr3_nt: TGCGCCAGCAGCCAAAATCCCGGGACAGGATCTACGAAGCAGTACTTC; cdr3_aa: CASSQNPGTGSTKQYF
clone_size: NA; j_call: TRBJ1-5; d_call: NA; v_call: TRBV15; cdr3_nt: TGTGCCACCAGCAACGAGGGGTATCAGCCCCAGCATTTT; cdr3_aa: CATSNEGYQPQHF
clone_size: NA; j_call: TRBJ2-2; d_call: NA; v_call: TRBV12-3/TRBV12-4; cdr3_nt: TGTGCCAGCAGTTTACGGCAGGGGAACACCGGGGAGCTGTTTTTT; cdr3_aa: CASSLRQGNTGELFF
clone_size: few; j_call: TRBJ2-6; d_call: NA; v_call: TRBV5-1; cdr3_nt: TGCGCCAGCAGCTTTCGAACAGGGAAGGCCTCTGGGGCCAACGTCCTGACTTTC; cdr3_aa: CASSFRTGKASGANVLTF
clone_size: NA; j_call: TRBJ1-2; d_call: NA; v_call: TRBV20-1; cdr3_nt: TGCAGTGCTAGAGATGGGCAGGAGGGGATTGAGGGCTACACCTTC; cdr3_aa: CSARDGQEGIEGYTF
clone_size: NA; j_call: TRBJ2-2; d_call: NA; v_call: TRBV7-9; cdr3_nt: TGTGCCAGCCACGCCCGCCCCGGACTTCTCAACACCGGGGAGCTGTTTTTT; cdr3_aa: CASHARPGLLNTGELFF
clone_size: NA; j_call: TRBJ2-7; d_call: TRBD2; v_call: TRBV30; cdr3_nt: TGTGCCTGGAGTGTACTAGCGGGGACCTACGAGCAGTACTTC; cdr3_aa: CAWSVLAGTYEQYF
clone_size: NA; j_call: TRBJ2-7; d_call: NA; v_call: TRBV28; cdr3_nt: TGTGCCAGCAAGGGTCCTTACTACGAGCAGTACTTC; cdr3_aa: CASKGPYYEQYF
clone_size: NA; j_call: TRBJ2-5; d_call: TRBD1; v_call: TRBV7-9; cdr3_nt: TGTGCCAGCAGCTCACAGGGGCCGGAGACCCAGTACTTC; cdr3_aa: CASSSQGPETQYF
clone_size: NA; j_call: TRBJ1-1; d_call: NA; v_call: TRBV6-2/TRBV6-3; cdr3_nt: TGTGCCAGCAGTTACTGGGAGGGAGCGGAAGCTTTCTTT; cdr3_aa: CASSYWEGAEAFF
clone_size: few; j_call: TRBJ1-1; d_call: NA; v_call: TRBV20-1; cdr3_nt: TGCAGTGCTAGGTCGGGGGGGAGGAAGAACACTGAAGCTTTCTTT; cdr3_aa: CSARSGGRKNTEAFF
clone_size: few; j_call: TRBJ2-1; d_call: NA; v_call: TRBV4-3; cdr3_nt: TGCGCCAGCAGCCAGCATAGCAGCTCCTACAATGAGCAGTTCTTC; cdr3_aa: CASSQHSSSYNEQFF
clone_size: few; j_call: TRBJ2-2; d_call: NA; v_call: TRBV20-1; cdr3_nt: TGCAGTGCCGGGGGAAACACCGGGGAGCTGTTTTTT; cdr3_aa: CSAGGNTGELFF
clone_size: NA; j_call: TRBJ1-1; d_call: TRBD1; v_call: TRBV30; cdr3_nt: TGTGCCAGCCGGACAGGACTTGAAGCTTTCTTT; cdr3_aa: CASRTGLEAFF